The rows below give T cell receptor beta chains drawn from one sample of a study of blood T cell repertoires in COVID-19. The method was immunoSEQ multiplex PCR; TCRdb's version includes in-frame clones alone and lacks a portion of them. The table includes 160,000 or so clones, about four fifths detected once. Sequenced material: peripheral blood. All receptors derive from a woman older than 75 with acute or convalescent COVID-19. Each CDR3 is given with its conserved first and last residue. The D gene is left open where the match is weak. Where a row states a size, it is once, few, many or the class of an expanded clone; other rows omit it.

j_gene: TRBJ2-1; d_gene: TRBD2; abundance: -; v_gene: TRBV13; CDR3nt: TGTGCCAGCAGCTTATTCGGGACTAGCGGTAACAATGAGCAGTTCTTC; CDR3aa: CASSLFGTSGNNEQFF
j_gene: TRBJ2-2; d_gene: -; abundance: -; v_gene: TRBV15; CDR3nt: TGTGCCTCTTCCAACGGGGGGCATAGGACCGGGGAGCTGTTTTTT; CDR3aa: CASSNGGHRTGELFF
j_gene: TRBJ2-3; d_gene: TRBD2; abundance: -; v_gene: TRBV29-1; CDR3nt: TGCAGCGTTGGTTCTAGCGGGGCCCTTCATGCAGATACGCAGTATTTT; CDR3aa: CSVGSSGALHADTQYF
j_gene: TRBJ2-3; d_gene: TRBD1; abundance: -; v_gene: TRBV7-2; CDR3nt: TGTGCCAGCAGCCCAATGACAGGGACAGGGGGTACGCAGTATTTT; CDR3aa: CASSPMTGTGGTQYF
j_gene: TRBJ2-3; d_gene: -; abundance: -; v_gene: TRBV6-5; CDR3nt: TGTGCCAGCAGTCGTGACTTGACCACAGATACGCAGTATTTT; CDR3aa: CASSRDLTTDTQYF
j_gene: TRBJ2-3; d_gene: TRBD2; abundance: -; v_gene: TRBV5-4; CDR3nt: TGTGCCAGCAGCCCAGGATCCCCGGCGGGGGGGAGGACAGATACGCAGTATTTT; CDR3aa: CASSPGSPAGGRTDTQYF
j_gene: TRBJ1-1; d_gene: TRBD1; abundance: -; v_gene: TRBV29-1; CDR3nt: TGCAGCGTCCGGGACAGGGGAAACCTAAGGAACACTGAAGCTTTCTTT; CDR3aa: CSVRDRGNLRNTEAFF
j_gene: TRBJ2-6; d_gene: -; abundance: -; v_gene: TRBV29-1; CDR3nt: TGCAGCGTTGAGGGAGCCCCTGGGTCTGGGGCCAACGTCCTGACTTTC; CDR3aa: CSVEGAPGSGANVLTF
j_gene: TRBJ2-7; d_gene: -; abundance: -; v_gene: TRBV5-1; CDR3nt: TGCGCCAGCACCCCGGGACTTGGGGTCCACGAGCAGTACTTC; CDR3aa: CASTPGLGVHEQYF
j_gene: TRBJ2-3; d_gene: -; abundance: once; v_gene: TRBV5-1; CDR3nt: TGCGCCAGCAGCTTGAGCAGCGCCTCGAGAGATACGCAGTATTTT; CDR3aa: CASSLSSASRDTQYF
j_gene: TRBJ2-1; d_gene: -; abundance: -; v_gene: TRBV7-9; CDR3nt: TGTGCCAGCAGGACTAGTTTTATAGGGCCGAAGGCCCATGAGCAGTTCTTC; CDR3aa: CASRTSFIGPKAHEQFF
j_gene: TRBJ2-7; d_gene: TRBD2; abundance: -; v_gene: TRBV5-4; CDR3nt: TGTGCCAGCAGCCCGACTAGCGGGGCCACCTACGAGCAGTACTTC; CDR3aa: CASSPTSGATYEQYF
j_gene: TRBJ2-7; d_gene: TRBD2; abundance: few; v_gene: TRBV9; CDR3nt: TGTGCCAGCAGCGCCGGGACTAGCGGCACTAGGGAGCAGTACTTC; CDR3aa: CASSAGTSGTREQYF